This T cell receptor beta chain was recorded in a study of blood T cells in healthy people across ages (dated by TCRdb to 2015 to 2017). Background on the whole study: In model experiments, template switching captured roughly one uniquely barcoded TCR beta cDNA molecule for every two T cells. Donors were grouped into four age groups: young (average roughly 17 years), middle-aged (about 40), aged (over 55) and long-lived (around 80). The study measured age-related changes in TCR beta repertoire diversity using deep sequencing normalized with unique cDNA molecular identifiers. The study analyzed two additional independent replicas of 1 million unique cDNA reads from the same blood draw for two donors, one aged 18 to 30 and one aged 80 or older. Donors of different ages were randomly distributed across sequencing lanes to avoid experimental bias. Points the paper makes about the study in general: Since profiling was done on bulk unsorted PBMCs, naive and antigen-experienced compartments could not be conclusively compared. There was a strong correlation between observed TCR beta diversity and the percentage of naive T cells measured by flow cytometry. Observed TCR beta diversity per million T cells fell roughly linearly with age, and a significant reduction was already apparent by age around 40. Estimates of total diversity based on one million sequenced T cells were considered lower bounds and underestimates. Because donor CMV infection status was unknown, age-related changes in expanded clonotypes were potentially confounded. Compared with the aged group, more naive CD4+ T cells, fewer expanded clones and increased TCR diversity were shown by the long-lived group, suggesting age selection.

Library construction relied on 5' RACE. The listed sequencing device is Illumina HiSeq 2500. A second PCR of about 6 to 11 cycles was performed with a sample-barcoded 5' primer and a J-beta primer mix. A template-switch 5' adaptor carrying 12 random nucleotides introduced a unique molecular identifier onto each TCR beta cDNA molecule. Each sample yielded at least 3 million CDR3-containing paired-end reads. The Mint cDNA synthesis kit, primed by a TRBC-specific oligonucleotide, was used to synthesize first-strand cDNA from all RNA. After uracil-DNA glycosylase treatment, a first 18-cycle PCR used universal primers M1SS and BC2_uni_R on all cDNA. As for how the authors treated the data: Each sample was normalized by randomly selecting 1 million high-quality reads, each carrying a distinct molecular identifier. Instead of being binned into consensus sequences, reads with shared molecular identifiers were discarded. CDR3 identification, clonotype clustering and error correction used MiTCR with a Q25 quality threshold and the strictest error-elimination algorithm. A nonparametric unseen species model with Euler transformation was used to estimate a lower bound on total TCR beta diversity. TCRdb reran the public reads through fastp at Q25 and MiXCR, keeping productive beta chains. Under each unique CDR3 protein, matching rows form one entry showing the most common genes and DNA. The V and J calls were not made by the authors but by TCRdb's processing. For this sample the table gives roughly 1.4 million distinct CDR3 sequences, of which roughly 59% were detected only once. The top ten constitute 6.5% to 8.5% of the sample.

About this clonotype: Its antigen specificity is not known. No qualities accompany the bases; no much larger clone lies one base away.

The CDR3, cysteine through phenylalanine, is 14 amino acids long. The only DNA kept is the CDR3, 42 bases in frame from the first base. The germline V gene specifies SGHTA as CDR1 and FQGNSA as CDR2. The donors were 40 or so Caucasian individuals from Russia, aged 6 to 90 years, who were systemically healthy. Each donor gave ten milliliters of peripheral blood, collected into EDTA-treated Vacutainer tubes. Ficoll-Paque density-gradient centrifugation was used to isolate PBMCs, with at least 6 million per sample. Total RNA, at least 6 micrograms per sample, was extracted from PBMCs with Trizol reagent. For every donor, flow cytometry on a PBMC aliquot measured the percentage of naive CD45RAhigh/CD27high T cells.

The TCR was taken from a young man in good health. The V and J genes are TRBV7-2 and TRBJ2-5; possibly the D gene is TRBD1, per 6 matching bases. Matching the DNA end better, TRBJ2-7 makes the J call doubtful. Sample: blood. The CDR3 loop reads CASSLGTADYEQYF. The sequence in DNA is TGTGCCAGCAGCTTAGGGACAGCCGACTACGAGCAGTACTTC.